Listed below are T cell receptor beta chains from one sample, sequenced in a study of CD8 T cells in ankylosing spondylitis. TCRdb independently ran MiXCR on the 5' RACE reads; one entry per CDR3 protein. The repertoire holds roughly 670,000 distinct CDR3 sequences, with over 15% as singletons. The source material was blood, either unsorted or a sorted T cell fraction (not recorded which). The receptors were gathered from a male donor with ankylosing spondylitis. Each CDR3 is given without its conserved first and last residue. Each record gives: J gene, V gene, CDR3 protein.

j_gene: TRBJ2-7; v_gene: TRBV27; CDR3aa: ASSHFREGPYEQY
j_gene: TRBJ2-7; v_gene: TRBV7-2; CDR3aa: ASSFSGGEEQY
j_gene: TRBJ2-7; v_gene: TRBV19; CDR3aa: ASSSRDSPDSYEQY
j_gene: TRBJ1-2; v_gene: TRBV18; CDR3aa: ASSPPSTNYGYT
j_gene: TRBJ2-3; v_gene: TRBV7-9; CDR3aa: ASSSRLESTDTQY
j_gene: TRBJ1-1; v_gene: TRBV19; CDR3aa: ASKFAGWNTEAF
j_gene: TRBJ2-3; v_gene: TRBV3-1; CDR3aa: ASSQTGVATDTQY
j_gene: TRBJ2-1; v_gene: TRBV11-2; CDR3aa: ASSPRPIAGGLVRHEQF
j_gene: TRBJ2-7; v_gene: TRBV7-2; CDR3aa: ASSRGTIRSYEQY
j_gene: TRBJ2-1; v_gene: TRBV4-1; CDR3aa: ASSLNSYNEQF
j_gene: TRBJ1-2; v_gene: TRBV18; CDR3aa: ASSRGTGGTQRYGYT